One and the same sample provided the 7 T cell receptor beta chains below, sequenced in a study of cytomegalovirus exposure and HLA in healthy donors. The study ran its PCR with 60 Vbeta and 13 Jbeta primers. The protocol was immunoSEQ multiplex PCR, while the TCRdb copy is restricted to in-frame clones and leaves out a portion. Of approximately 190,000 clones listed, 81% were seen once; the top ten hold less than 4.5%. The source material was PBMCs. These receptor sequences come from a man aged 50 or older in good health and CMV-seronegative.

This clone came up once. Here the CDR3 reads CASSFLAGGSYEQYF. The CDR3 coding sequence is TGTGCCAGCAGCTTCCTAGCGGGGGGCTCCTACGAGCAGTACTTC. The chain is built from TRBV7-9 and TRBJ2-5, with 11 nucleotides matching TRBD2. The J call is uncertain, as TRBJ2-7 better fits the DNA end. Germline values: CDR1 SEHNR, CDR2 FQNEAQ (reference sequence). CDR3 length equals 15 residues.

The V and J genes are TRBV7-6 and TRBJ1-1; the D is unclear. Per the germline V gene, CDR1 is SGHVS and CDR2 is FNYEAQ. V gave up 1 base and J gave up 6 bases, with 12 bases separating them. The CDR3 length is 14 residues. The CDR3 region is CASSLENGGPEAFF. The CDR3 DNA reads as TGTGCCAGCAGCTTAGAGAACGGCGGTCCTGAAGCTTTCTTT. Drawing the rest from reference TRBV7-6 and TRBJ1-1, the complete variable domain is GAGVSQSPRYKVTKRGQDVALRCDPISGHVSLYWYRQALGQGPEFLTYFNYEAQQDKSGLPNDRFSAERPEGSISTLTIQRTEQRDSAMYRCASSLENGGPEAFFGQGTRLTVV.

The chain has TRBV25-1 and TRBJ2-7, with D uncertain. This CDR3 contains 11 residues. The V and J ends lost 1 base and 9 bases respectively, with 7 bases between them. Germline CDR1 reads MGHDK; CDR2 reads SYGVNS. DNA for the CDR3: TGTGCCAGCAGTGAATCCAGTCCGCAGTACTTC. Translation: CASSESSPQYF.

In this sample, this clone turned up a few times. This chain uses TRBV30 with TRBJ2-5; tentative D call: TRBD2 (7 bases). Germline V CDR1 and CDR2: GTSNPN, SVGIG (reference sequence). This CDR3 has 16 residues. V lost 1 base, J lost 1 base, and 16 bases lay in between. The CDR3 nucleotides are TGTGCCTGGAGTGGACCCTGGGGGGGGGCCCAAGAGACCCAGTACTTC. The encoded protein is CAWSGPWGGAQETQYF.

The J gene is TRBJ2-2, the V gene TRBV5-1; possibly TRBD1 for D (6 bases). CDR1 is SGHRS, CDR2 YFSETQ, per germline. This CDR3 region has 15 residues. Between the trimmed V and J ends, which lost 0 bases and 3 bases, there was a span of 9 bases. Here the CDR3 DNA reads TGCGCCAGCAGCTTGGAAGGGGGAGACACCGGGGAGCTGTTTTTT. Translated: CASSLEGGDTGELFF.

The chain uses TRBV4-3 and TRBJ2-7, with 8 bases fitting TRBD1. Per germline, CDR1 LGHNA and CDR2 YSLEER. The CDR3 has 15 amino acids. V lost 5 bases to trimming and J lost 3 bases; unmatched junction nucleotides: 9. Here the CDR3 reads CASSLRGQGNYEQYF. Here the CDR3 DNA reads TGCGCCAGCAGCTTAAGAGGACAGGGAAACTACGAGCAGTACTTC.

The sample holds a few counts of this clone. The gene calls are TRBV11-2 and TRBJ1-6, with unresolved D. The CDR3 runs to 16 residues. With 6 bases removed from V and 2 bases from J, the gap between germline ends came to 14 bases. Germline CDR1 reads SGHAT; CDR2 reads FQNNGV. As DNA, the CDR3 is TGTGCCAGCAGACTGACCGACACGACCTATAATTCACCCCTCCACTTT. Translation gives CASRLTDTTYNSPLHF.